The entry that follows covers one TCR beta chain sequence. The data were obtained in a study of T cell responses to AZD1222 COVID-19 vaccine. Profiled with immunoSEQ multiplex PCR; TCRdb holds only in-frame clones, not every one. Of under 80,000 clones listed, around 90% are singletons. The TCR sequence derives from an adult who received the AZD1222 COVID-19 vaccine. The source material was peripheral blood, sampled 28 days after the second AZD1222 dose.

CDR3 bases: TGTGCCAGCAGCTGGGGCACAGGGCAGAATGAGCAGTTCTTC. Translating gives CASSWGTGQNEQFF. The rearrangement links TRBV5-6 to TRBJ2-1, with D possibly being TRBD1 (6 bases). Germline CDR1 is SGHDT and CDR2 is YYEEEE. CDR3 length: 14 residues. V lost 3 bases and J 7 bases, leaving 14 bases between the germline ends.